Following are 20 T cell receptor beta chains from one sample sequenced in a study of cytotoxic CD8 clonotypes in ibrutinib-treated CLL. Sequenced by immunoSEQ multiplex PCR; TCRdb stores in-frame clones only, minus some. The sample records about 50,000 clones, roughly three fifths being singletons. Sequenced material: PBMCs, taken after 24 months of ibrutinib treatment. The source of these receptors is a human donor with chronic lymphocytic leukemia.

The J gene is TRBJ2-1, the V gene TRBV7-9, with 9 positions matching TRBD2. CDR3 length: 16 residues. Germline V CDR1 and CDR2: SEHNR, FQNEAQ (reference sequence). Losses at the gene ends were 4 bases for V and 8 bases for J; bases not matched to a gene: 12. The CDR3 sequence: CASSSQRGALVDEQFF. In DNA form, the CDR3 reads TGTGCCAGCAGCTCTCAGCGGGGGGCCCTTGTCGATGAGCAGTTCTTC.

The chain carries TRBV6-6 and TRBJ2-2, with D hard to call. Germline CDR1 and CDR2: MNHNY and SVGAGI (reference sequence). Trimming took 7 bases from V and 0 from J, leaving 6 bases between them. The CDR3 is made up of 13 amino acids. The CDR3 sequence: CASKASNTGELFF. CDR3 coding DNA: TGTGCCAGCAAGGCCTCGAACACCGGGGAGCTGTTTTTT.

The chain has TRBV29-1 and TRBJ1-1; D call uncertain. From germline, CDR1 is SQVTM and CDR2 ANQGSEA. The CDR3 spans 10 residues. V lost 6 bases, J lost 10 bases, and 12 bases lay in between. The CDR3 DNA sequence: TGCAGCGTAGGTATCGCAGGAGCTTTCTTT. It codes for CSVGIAGAFF.

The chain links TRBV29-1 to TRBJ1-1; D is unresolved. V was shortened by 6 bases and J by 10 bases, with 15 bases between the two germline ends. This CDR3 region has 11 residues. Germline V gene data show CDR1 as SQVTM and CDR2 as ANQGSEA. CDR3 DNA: TGCAGCGTCCCAACTTTTCGGGGAGCTTTCTTT. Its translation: CSVPTFRGAFF.

The CDR3 spells CASSDPGQGFGSPLHF. DNA of the CDR3: TGTGCCAGCAGCGACCCGGGACAGGGGTTCGGGTCACCCCTCCACTTT. The V gene is TRBV2, the J gene TRBJ1-6; TRBD1 matches 10 bases. Trimming cost V 6 bases and J 10 bases; bases outside gene matches: 12. CDR3 length: 16 residues. The germline V gene has CDR1 SNHLY and CDR2 FYNNEI.

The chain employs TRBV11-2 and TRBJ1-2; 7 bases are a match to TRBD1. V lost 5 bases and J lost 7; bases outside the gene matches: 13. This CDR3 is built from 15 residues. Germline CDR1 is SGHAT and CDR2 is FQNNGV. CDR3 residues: CASSTRQGIIAGYTF. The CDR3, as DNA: TGTGCCAGCAGCACCCGACAGGGTATTATTGCTGGCTACACCTTC.

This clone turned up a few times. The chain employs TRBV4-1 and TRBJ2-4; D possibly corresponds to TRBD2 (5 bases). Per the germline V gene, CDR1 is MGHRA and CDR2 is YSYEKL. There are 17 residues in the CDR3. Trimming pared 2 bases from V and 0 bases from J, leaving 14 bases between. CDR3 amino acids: CASSQPTVGRAKNIQYF. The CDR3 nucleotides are TGCGCCAGCAGCCAACCCACGGTGGGGAGAGCCAAAAACATTCAGTACTTC.

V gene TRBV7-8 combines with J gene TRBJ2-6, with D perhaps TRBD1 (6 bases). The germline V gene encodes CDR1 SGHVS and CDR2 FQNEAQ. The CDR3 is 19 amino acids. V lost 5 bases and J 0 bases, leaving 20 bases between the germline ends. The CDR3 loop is CASSRIAQGYPSGANVLTF. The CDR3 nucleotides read TGTGCCAGCAGCCGTATAGCACAGGGATATCCCTCTGGGGCCAACGTCCTGACTTTC.

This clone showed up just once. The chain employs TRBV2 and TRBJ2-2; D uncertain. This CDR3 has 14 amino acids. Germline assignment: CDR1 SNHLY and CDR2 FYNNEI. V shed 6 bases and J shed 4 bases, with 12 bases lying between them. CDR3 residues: CASSYGSGTGELFF. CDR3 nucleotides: TGTGCCAGCAGCTACGGATCTGGCACCGGGGAGCTGTTTTTT.

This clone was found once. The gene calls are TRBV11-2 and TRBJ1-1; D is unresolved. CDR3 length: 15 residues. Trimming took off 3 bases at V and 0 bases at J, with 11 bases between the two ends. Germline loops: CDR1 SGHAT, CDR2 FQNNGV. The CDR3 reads CASSLVVWVNTEAFF. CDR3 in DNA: TGTGCCAGCAGCTTGGTTGTTTGGGTGAACACTGAAGCTTTCTTT.

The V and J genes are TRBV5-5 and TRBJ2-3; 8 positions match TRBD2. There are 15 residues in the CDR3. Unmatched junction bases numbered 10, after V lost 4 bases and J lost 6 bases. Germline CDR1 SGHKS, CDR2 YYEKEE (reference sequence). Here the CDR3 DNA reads TGTGCCAGCAGCCTGAGAACGGGGGGGCCGGATACGCAGTATTTT. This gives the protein CASSLRTGGPDTQYF. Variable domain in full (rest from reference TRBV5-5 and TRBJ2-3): DAGVTQSPTHLIKTRGQQVTLRCSPISGHKSVSWYQQVLGQGPQFIFQYYEKEERGRGNFPDRFSARQFPNYSSELNVNALLLGDSALYLCASSLRTGGPDTQYFGPGTRLTVL.

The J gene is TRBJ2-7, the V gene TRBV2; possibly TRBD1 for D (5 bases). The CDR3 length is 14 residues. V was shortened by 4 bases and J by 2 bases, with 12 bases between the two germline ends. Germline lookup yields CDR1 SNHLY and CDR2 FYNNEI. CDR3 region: CASSGVTVPYEQYF. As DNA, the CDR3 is TGTGCCAGCAGTGGAGTGACAGTTCCCTACGAGCAGTACTTC.

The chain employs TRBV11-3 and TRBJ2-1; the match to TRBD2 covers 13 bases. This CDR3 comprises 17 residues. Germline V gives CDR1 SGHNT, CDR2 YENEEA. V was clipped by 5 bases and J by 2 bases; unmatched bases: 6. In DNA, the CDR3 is TGTGCCAGCAGCCCGGGGACTAGCGGGGCAACCTACAATGAGCAGTTCTTC. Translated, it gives CASSPGTSGATYNEQFF.

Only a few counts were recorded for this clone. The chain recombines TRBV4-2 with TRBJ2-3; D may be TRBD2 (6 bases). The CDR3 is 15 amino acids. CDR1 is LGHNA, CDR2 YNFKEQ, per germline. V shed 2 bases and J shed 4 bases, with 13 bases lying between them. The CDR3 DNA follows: TGTGCCAGCAGCCAACCCGGACTACGTCCAGATACGCAGTATTTT. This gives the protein CASSQPGLRPDTQYF.

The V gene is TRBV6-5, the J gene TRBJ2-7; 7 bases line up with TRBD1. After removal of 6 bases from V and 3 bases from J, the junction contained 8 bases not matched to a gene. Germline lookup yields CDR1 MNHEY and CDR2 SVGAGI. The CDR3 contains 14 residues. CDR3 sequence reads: CASRRDRVVYEQYF. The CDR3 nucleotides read TGTGCCAGCAGGAGAGACAGGGTGGTCTACGAGCAGTACTTC.

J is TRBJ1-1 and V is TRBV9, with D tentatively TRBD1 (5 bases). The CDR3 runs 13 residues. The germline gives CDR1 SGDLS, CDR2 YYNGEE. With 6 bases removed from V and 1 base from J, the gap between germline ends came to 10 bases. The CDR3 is CASNSGGNTEAFF. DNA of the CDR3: TGTGCCAGCAACTCGGGGGGGAACACTGAAGCTTTCTTT.

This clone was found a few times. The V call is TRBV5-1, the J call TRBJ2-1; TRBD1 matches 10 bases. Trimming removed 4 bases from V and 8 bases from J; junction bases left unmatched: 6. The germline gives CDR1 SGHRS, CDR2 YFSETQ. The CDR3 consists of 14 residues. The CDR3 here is CASSPGQGGDEQFF. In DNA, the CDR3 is TGCGCCAGCAGCCCCGGACAGGGGGGGGATGAGCAGTTCTTC.

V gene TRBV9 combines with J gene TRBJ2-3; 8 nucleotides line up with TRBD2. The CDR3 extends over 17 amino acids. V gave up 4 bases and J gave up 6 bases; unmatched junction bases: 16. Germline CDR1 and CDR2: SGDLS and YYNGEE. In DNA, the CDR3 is TGTGCCAGCAGCACAACCGGCGGTGCGGGGGGTACGGATACGCAGTATTTT. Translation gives CASSTTGGAGGTDTQYF.

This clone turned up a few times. In DNA, the CDR3 is TGTGCCAGCAGTGAGTTAGGCGGGTTACTACAGGGCAATGAGCAGTTCTTC. Protein: CASSELGGLLQGNEQFF. The chain recombines TRBV2 with TRBJ2-1; the D gene is possibly TRBD1 (6 bases). V was clipped by 3 bases and J by 6 bases, with 21 bases between them. The CDR3 spans 17 residues. Germline CDR1 reads SNHLY; CDR2 reads FYNNEI.

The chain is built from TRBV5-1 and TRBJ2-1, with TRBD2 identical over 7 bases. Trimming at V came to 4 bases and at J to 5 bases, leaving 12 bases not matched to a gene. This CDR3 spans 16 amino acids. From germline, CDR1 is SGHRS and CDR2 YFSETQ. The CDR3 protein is CASSPLGAGRNNEQFF. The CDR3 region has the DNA TGCGCCAGCAGCCCCCTAGGAGCGGGGAGAAACAATGAGCAGTTCTTC.